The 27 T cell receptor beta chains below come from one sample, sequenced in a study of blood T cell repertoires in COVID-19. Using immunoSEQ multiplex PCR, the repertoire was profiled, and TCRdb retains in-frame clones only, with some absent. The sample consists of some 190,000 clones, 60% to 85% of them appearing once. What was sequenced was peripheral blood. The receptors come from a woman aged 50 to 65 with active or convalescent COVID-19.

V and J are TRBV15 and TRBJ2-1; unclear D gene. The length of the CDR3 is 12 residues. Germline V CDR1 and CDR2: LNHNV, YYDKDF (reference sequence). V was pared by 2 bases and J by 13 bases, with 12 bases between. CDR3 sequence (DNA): TGTGCCACCAGCAGATCGAGTCTGTCTCAGTTCTTC. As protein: CATSRSSLSQFF.

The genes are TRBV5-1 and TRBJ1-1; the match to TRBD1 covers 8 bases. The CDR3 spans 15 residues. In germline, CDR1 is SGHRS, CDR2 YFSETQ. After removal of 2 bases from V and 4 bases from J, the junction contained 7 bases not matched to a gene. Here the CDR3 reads CASSFQGAVGTEAFF. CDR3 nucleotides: TGCGCCAGCAGCTTCCAGGGGGCGGTCGGCACTGAAGCTTTCTTT.

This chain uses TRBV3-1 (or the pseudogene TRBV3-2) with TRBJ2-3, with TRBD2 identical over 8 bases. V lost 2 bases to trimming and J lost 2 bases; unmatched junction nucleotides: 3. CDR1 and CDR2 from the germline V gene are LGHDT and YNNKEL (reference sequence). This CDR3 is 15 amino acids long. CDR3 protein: CASSQIAGFTDTQYF. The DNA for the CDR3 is TGTGCCAGCAGCCAAATAGCGGGATTCACAGATACGCAGTATTTT.

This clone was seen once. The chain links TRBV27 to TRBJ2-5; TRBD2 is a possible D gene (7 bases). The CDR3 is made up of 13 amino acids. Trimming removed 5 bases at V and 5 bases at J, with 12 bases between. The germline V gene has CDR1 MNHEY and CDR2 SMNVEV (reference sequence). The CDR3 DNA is TGTGCCAGCAGTAGGGGGGGCTGGGAGACCCAGTACTTC. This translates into CASSRGGWETQYF.

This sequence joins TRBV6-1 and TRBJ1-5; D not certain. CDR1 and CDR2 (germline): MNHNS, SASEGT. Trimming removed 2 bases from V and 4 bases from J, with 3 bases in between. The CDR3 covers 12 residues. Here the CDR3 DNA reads TGTGCCAGCAGTGAACGGAATCAGCCCCAGCATTTT. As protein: CASSERNQPQHF.

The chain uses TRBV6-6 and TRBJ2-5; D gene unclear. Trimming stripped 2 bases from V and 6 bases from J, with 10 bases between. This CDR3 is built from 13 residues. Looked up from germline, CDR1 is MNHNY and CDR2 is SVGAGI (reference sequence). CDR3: CASSYEFLQTQYF. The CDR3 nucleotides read TGTGCCAGCAGTTACGAGTTCCTCCAGACCCAGTACTTC.

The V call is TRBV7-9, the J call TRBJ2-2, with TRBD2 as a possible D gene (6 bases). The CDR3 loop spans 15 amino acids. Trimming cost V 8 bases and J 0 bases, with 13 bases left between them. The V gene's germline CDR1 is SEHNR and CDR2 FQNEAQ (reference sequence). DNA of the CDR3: TGTGCCAGCGGCTCGGCGGGAACGAACACCGGGGAGCTGTTTTTT. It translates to CASGSAGTNTGELFF.

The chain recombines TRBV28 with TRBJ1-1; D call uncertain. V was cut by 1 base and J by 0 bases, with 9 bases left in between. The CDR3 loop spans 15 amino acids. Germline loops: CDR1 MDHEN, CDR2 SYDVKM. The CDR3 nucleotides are TGTGCCAGCAGTTTATATGGCAGCGTGAACACTGAAGCTTTCTTT. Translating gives CASSLYGSVNTEAFF.

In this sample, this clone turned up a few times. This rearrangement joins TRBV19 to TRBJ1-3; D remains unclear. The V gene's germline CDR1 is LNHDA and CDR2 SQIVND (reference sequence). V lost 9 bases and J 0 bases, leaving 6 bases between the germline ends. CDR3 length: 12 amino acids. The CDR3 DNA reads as TGTGCCAGCGAGAGCTCTGGAAACACCATATATTTT. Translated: CASESSGNTIYF.

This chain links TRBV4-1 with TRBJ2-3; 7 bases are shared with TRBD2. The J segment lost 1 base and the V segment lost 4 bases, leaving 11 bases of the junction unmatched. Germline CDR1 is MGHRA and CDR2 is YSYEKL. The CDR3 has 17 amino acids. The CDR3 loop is CASSLTRTSVGTDTQYF. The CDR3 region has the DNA TGCGCCAGCAGCCTCACCCGAACTAGCGTCGGCACAGATACGCAGTATTTT.

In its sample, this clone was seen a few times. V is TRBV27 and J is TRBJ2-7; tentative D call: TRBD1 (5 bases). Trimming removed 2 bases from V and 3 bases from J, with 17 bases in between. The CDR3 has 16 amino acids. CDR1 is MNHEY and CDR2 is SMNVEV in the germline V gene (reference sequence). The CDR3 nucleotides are TGTGCCAGCAGTTTACTGGGAAAACCCCAGGGCTACGAGCAGTACTTC. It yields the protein CASSLLGKPQGYEQYF.

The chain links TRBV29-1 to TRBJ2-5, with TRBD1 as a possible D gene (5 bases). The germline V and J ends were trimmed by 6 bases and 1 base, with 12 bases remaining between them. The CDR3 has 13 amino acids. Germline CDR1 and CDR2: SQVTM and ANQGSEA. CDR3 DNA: TGCAGCGTATGGGGCGTCCCCCAAGAGACCCAGTACTTC. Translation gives CSVWGVPQETQYF.

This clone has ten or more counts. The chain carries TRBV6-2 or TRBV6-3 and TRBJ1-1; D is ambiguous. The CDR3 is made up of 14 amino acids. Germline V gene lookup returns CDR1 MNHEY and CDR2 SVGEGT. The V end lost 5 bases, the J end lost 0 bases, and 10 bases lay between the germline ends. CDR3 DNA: TGTGCCAGCAGTCCCCATGGGCTGAACACTGAAGCTTTCTTT. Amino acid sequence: CASSPHGLNTEAFF.

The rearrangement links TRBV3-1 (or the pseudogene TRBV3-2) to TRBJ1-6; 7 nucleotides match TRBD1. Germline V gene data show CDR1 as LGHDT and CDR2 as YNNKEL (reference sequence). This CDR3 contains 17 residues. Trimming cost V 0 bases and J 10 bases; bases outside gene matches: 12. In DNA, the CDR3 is TGTGCCAGCAGCCAAGATCGGTCCAACAGGGGACAATCACCCCTCCACTTT. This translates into CASSQDRSNRGQSPLHF.

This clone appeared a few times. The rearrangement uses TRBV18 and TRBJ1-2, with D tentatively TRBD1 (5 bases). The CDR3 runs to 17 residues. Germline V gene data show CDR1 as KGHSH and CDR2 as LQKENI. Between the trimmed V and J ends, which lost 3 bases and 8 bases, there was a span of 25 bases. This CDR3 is CASSPPWSAALGGGYTF. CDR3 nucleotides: TGTGCCAGCTCACCCCCGTGGTCAGCCGCCTTGGGGGGGGGCTACACCTTC.

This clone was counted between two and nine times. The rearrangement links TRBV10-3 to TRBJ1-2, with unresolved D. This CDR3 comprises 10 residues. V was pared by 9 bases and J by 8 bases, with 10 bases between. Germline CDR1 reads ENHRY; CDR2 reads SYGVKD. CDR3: CAIGPGGYTF. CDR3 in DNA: TGTGCCATAGGTCCCGGGGGCTACACCTTC.

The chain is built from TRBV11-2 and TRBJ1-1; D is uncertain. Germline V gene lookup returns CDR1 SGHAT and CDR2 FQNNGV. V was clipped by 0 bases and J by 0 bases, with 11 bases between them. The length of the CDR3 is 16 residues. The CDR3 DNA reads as TGTGCCAGCAGCTTAGATATCGGGAGCGTGAACACTGAAGCTTTCTTT. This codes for CASSLDIGSVNTEAFF.

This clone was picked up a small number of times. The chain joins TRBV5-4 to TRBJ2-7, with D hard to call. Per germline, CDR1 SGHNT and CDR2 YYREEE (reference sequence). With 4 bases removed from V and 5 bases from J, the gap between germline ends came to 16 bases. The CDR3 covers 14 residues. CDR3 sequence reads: CASSHPAPSDEQYF. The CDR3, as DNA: TGTGCCAGCAGCCATCCGGCCCCTAGTGACGAGCAGTACTTC.

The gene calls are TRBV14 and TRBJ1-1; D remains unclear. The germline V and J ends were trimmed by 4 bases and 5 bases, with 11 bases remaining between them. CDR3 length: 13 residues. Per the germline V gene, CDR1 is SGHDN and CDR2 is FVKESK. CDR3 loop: CASSPRGRTEAFF. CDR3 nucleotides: TGTGCCAGCAGCCCGAGAGGCCGGACTGAAGCTTTCTTT.

The CDR3 loop reads CASSALTGVSNSPLHF. DNA for the CDR3: TGTGCCAGCAGCGCTCTGACAGGGGTGTCCAATTCACCCCTCCACTTT. The rearrangement links TRBV7-9 to TRBJ1-6; 8 nucleotides align to TRBD1. Germline CDR1 SEHNR, CDR2 FQNEAQ (reference sequence). This CDR3 comprises 16 residues. V dropped 5 bases and J dropped 7; count of bases not matched to a gene: 10.

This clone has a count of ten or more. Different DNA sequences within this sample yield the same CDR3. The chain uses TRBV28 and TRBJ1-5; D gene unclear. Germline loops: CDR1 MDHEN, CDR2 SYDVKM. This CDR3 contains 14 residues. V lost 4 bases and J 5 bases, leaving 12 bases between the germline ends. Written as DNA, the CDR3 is TGTGCCAGCAGTTATCGACACGGCGATCAGCCCCAGCATTTT. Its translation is CASSYRHGDQPQHF.

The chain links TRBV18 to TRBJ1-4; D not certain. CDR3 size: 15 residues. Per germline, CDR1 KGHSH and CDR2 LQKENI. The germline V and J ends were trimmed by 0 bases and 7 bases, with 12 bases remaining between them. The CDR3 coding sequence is TGTGCCAGCTCACCACCGGGCCCTGCGCGTGAAAAACTGTTTTTT. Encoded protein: CASSPPGPAREKLFF.

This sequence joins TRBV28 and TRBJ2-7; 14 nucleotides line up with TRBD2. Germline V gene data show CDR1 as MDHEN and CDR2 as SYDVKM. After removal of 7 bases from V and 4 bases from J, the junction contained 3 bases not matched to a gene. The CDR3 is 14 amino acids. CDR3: CASTGTSGSYEQYF. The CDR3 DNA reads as TGTGCCAGCACGGGGACTAGCGGGAGTTACGAGCAGTACTTC.

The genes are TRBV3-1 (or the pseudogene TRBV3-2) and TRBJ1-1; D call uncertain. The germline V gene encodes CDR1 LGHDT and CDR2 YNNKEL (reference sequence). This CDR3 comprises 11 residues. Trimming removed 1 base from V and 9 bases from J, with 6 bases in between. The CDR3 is CASSQAQKAFF. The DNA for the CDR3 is TGTGCCAGCAGCCAAGCACAAAAAGCTTTCTTT.

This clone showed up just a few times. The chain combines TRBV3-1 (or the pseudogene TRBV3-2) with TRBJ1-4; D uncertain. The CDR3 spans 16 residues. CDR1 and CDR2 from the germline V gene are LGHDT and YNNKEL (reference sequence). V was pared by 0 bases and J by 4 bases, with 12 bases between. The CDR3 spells CASSQESVNGNEKLFF. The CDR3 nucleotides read TGTGCCAGCAGCCAAGAGTCGGTCAACGGTAATGAAAAACTGTTTTTT.

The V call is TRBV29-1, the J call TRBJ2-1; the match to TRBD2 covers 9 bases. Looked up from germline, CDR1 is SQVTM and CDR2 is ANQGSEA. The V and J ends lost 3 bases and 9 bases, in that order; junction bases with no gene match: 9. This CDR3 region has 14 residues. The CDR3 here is CSVDRAGGPGEQFF. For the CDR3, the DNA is TGCAGCGTTGACCGTGCGGGGGGGCCCGGTGAGCAGTTCTTC.

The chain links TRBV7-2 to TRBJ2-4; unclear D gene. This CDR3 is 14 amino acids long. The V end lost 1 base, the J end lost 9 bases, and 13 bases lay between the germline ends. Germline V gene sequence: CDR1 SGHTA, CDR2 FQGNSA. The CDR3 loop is CASSLVSDVVIQYF. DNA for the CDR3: TGTGCCAGCAGCTTAGTGTCCGATGTAGTCATTCAGTACTTC.